This T cell receptor beta chain was documented in a study of T cell changes during pregnancy in multiple sclerosis. Sequenced by immunoSEQ multiplex PCR; TCRdb stores in-frame clones only, minus some. The table has tens of thousands of clones, 85% to 95% seen once. The CDR3 is 15 amino acids. The germline CDR1 and CDR2 sequences are MGHRA and YSYEKL. The V end lost 0 bases, the J end lost 1 base, and 10 bases lay between the germline ends. The chain recombines TRBV4-1 with TRBJ2-7; D unresolved. The starting material was peripheral blood, obtained in the third trimester of pregnancy. This clonotype was obtained from a female donor in good health, enrolled as a control in a pregnancy study. The CDR3 region has the DNA TGCGCCAGCAGCCAAGATGAATACAGATCCTACGAGCAGTACTTC. Translating gives CASSQDEYRSYEQYF.